A selection of T cell receptor beta chains follows, all from one sample in a study of blood T cell repertoires in COVID-19. Some clones are missing from TCRdb's copy, which holds only in-frame ones; the method was immunoSEQ multiplex PCR. The data contain around 100,000 clones, 84% of them singletons. Sequenced material: peripheral blood. The receptors derive from a human donor in a cohort sampled during active or convalescent COVID-19. Each CDR3 is given with its conserved first and last residue. Fields, in order: V gene, clone size, J gene, CDR3 length, D gene, CDR3 DNA, CDR3 protein. The D gene is left open where the match is weak. Clone size is not always given. Where it is, it says once, few, many or a class for expanded clones.

TRBV24-1	.	TRBJ2-2	17	TRBD1	TGTGCCACCAGTGACCATGACAGGGGCGGCAAGACCGGGGAGCTGTTTTTT	CATSDHDRGGKTGELFF
TRBV11-2	.	TRBJ2-7	14	TRBD1	TGTGCCAGCAGCCCATGGACAGGGGGGTACGAGCAGTACTTC	CASSPWTGGYEQYF
TRBV28	.	TRBJ1-2	14	.	TGTGCCAGCAGTTTATACAGGGCCCTCGATGGCTACACCTTC	CASSLYRALDGYTF
TRBV4-1	.	TRBJ1-2	15	.	TGCGCCAGCAGCCAACCTCACGTGGAGGAAGGGGGCTACACCTTC	CASSQPHVEEGGYTF
TRBV5-6	.	TRBJ2-7	13	.	TGTGCCAGCAGCTATACGGAGTTCTACGAGCAGTACTTC	CASSYTEFYEQYF
TRBV14	.	TRBJ2-2	17	TRBD1	TGTGCCAGCAGCCATGTTAGGACAGGCTGGAACACCGGGGAGCTGTTTTTT	CASSHVRTGWNTGELFF
TRBV11-1	.	TRBJ1-2	14	.	TGTGCCAGCAGCCTTACGACAATGAACTATGGCTACACCTTC	CASSLTTMNYGYTF
TRBV19	.	TRBJ1-2	15	.	TGTGCCAGTAGTATAGATCTGTGGGAGACCTATGGCTACACCTTC	CASSIDLWETYGYTF
TRBV6-5	.	TRBJ2-7	16	.	TGTGCCAGCAGTTACTCCTCAAGGGGCAGGGTGGGGGAGCAGTACTTC	CASSYSSRGRVGEQYF
TRBV5-1	.	TRBJ1-1	13	.	TGCGCCAGCAGCTTGGGACAGCGCGCTGAAGCTTTCTTT	CASSLGQRAEAFF
TRBV6-5	.	TRBJ1-5	15	.	TGTGCCAGCAGTCCCGGGGGGAATAGCAATCAGCCCCAGCATTTT	CASSPGGNSNQPQHF
TRBV7-9	.	TRBJ2-7	16	.	TGTGCCAGCAGCGGAATACAGGGTGGAATAGGCTACGAGCAGTACTTC	CASSGIQGGIGYEQYF
TRBV5-1	once	TRBJ2-1	16	TRBD2	TGCGCCAGCAGCACACCTAGCGGGGGGTTACAATGGGAGCAGTTCTTC	CASSTPSGGLQWEQFF
TRBV21-1	.	TRBJ1-1	9	.	TGTGCCAGACACAGGGAAGCTTTCTTT	CARHREAFF
TRBV2	.	TRBJ2-7	12	.	TGTGCCAGCAGGCCCTTGACAGACGAGCAGTACTTC	CASRPLTDEQYF
TRBV19	.	TRBJ1-5	15	TRBD1	TGTGCCAGTAGTATCAACAGGGGCGGCAATCAGCCCCAGCATTTT	CASSINRGGNQPQHF
TRBV7-9	few	TRBJ2-1	16	TRBD2	TGTGCCAGCAGCGGCCCCGGGACTAGCGGACTCAATGAGCAGTTCTTC	CASSGPGTSGLNEQFF
TRBV19	.	TRBJ1-1	12	TRBD1	TGTGCCAGTAGTCGACAGGGGGCCTTGGCTTTCTTT	CASSRQGALAFF
TRBV6-6	.	TRBJ2-2	14	TRBD1	TGTGCCAGCATACGGACAGGGGGCACCGGGGAGCTGTTTTTT	CASIRTGGTGELFF